A selection of T cell receptor beta chains follows, all from one sample in a study of cytomegalovirus exposure and HLA in healthy donors. Profiling relied on immunoSEQ multiplex PCR, and the TCRdb table lists in-frame clones only, not all of them. The sample includes some 140,000 clones, 86% seen only once; the top ten take nearly 3%. Sequencing input: PBMCs. The receptor source for this set is a man aged 18 to 35 in good health and CMV-seronegative. Each CDR3 is given with its conserved first and last residue. The D gene is left open where the match is weak.

j_call | v_call | d_call | cdr3_nt | cdr3_aa
TRBJ1-6 | TRBV15 | . | TGTGCCACCAGCAGAGAACGCGGGGTTAATTCACCCCTCCACTTT | CATSRERGVNSPLHF
TRBJ2-1 | TRBV2 | . | TGTGCCAGCAGTGAGGCCTATGAGCAGTTCTTC | CASSEAYEQFF
TRBJ2-1 | TRBV27 | TRBD2 | TGTGCCAGCAGTTTAGGCCTAGCGGGAGGGGGTGATGAGCAGTTCTTC | CASSLGLAGGGDEQFF
TRBJ1-3 | TRBV18 | TRBD1 | TGTGCCAGCTCACCCCCGGGACAGGGAAACACCATATATTTT | CASSPPGQGNTIYF
TRBJ2-3 | TRBV25-1 | TRBD1 | TGTGCCAGCAGTGTTTCCGGGACAGGGGCTGGGTATACGCAGTATTTT | CASSVSGTGAGYTQYF
TRBJ2-7 | TRBV25-1 | TRBD1 | TGTGCCAGCATCACTATGTCCCGGGACAGGGACTACGAGCAGTACTTC | CASITMSRDRDYEQYF
TRBJ1-5 | TRBV2 | TRBD1 | TGTGCCAGCAACTTATGGACAGGGGAAAATCAGCCCCAGCATTTT | CASNLWTGENQPQHF
TRBJ2-7 | TRBV27 | . | TGTGCCAGCAGTTTAAGGGGCGTGGCCAAGCAGTACTTC | CASSLRGVAKQYF
TRBJ2-1 | TRBV6-5 | . | TGTGCCAGCAGTTACTCCTACGGGATCCTCAATGAGCAGTTCTTC | CASSYSYGILNEQFF
TRBJ1-5 | TRBV19 | TRBD1 | TGTGCCAGTACTACTGGGACAGGGTCCCCGATTTATAGCAATCAGCCCCAGCATTTT | CASTTGTGSPIYSNQPQHF
TRBJ1-2 | TRBV6-5 | TRBD1 | TGTGCCAGCAGAGAGACAGGGGGCGAACGGTATGGCTACACCTTC | CASRETGGERYGYTF
TRBJ2-1 | TRBV18 | . | TGTGCCAGCTCTCCGGCCGCGGGGGCTGAGCAGTTCTTC | CASSPAAGAEQFF
TRBJ2-1 | TRBV27 | TRBD1 | TGTGCCAGCAGTTTGTTCCGGACAGGGGGCGCGGGCTCCTACAATGAGCAGTTCTTC | CASSLFRTGGAGSYNEQFF
TRBJ2-7 | TRBV27 | . | TGTGCCAGCATCTCGCCAGCGGCCGGCTCCTACGAGCAGTACTTC | CASISPAAGSYEQYF
TRBJ2-3 | TRBV19 | . | TGTGCCAGTAGTACCCTCTGGGGGGTAGGAGATACGCAGTATTTT | CASSTLWGVGDTQYF
TRBJ1-1 | TRBV18 | TRBD1 | TGTGCCAGCTCGTCGGACAGGGGGTTGACTGAAGCTTTCTTT | CASSSDRGLTEAFF
TRBJ1-1 | TRBV6-1 | . | TGTGCCAGCAGCGAGGGCCTGACCGAAGCTTTCTTT | CASSEGLTEAFF
TRBJ2-7 | TRBV5-1 | TRBD2 | TGCGCCAGCAGCTTGGGCCTCGGACTAGCGGACTACGAGCAGTACTTC | CASSLGLGLADYEQYF
TRBJ1-6 | TRBV14 | . | TGTGCCACCCAGCGGGGTTCCTATAATTCACCCCTCCACTTT | CATQRGSYNSPLHF
TRBJ1-5 | TRBV11-2 | . | TGTGCCAGCAGCTTAGAGGGCCAGCCCCAGCATTTT | CASSLEGQPQHF
TRBJ2-2 | TRBV10-3 | TRBD1 | TGTGCCGGTACAGGGGGAAACACCGGGGAGCTGTTTTTT | CAGTGGNTGELFF
TRBJ2-5 | TRBV29-1 | TRBD1 | TGCAGCGTTTACGGACAGGAAAGCTCCTCGGAGACCCAGTACTTC | CSVYGQESSSETQYF
TRBJ2-5 | TRBV2 | . | TGTGCTAGCAGCGCGACAGCGTGGCAAGAGACCCAGTACTTC | CASSATAWQETQYF